The 8 T cell receptor beta chains below were found in one sample sequenced in a study of blood T cell repertoires in COVID-19. Data came from immunoSEQ multiplex PCR; TCRdb stores just in-frame clones and leaves some out. The data contain a few hundred thousand clones, approximately 81% of them singletons. The sequenced material came from peripheral blood. The source of these receptors is a young man with active or convalescent COVID-19.

The CDR3 region has the DNA TGCGCCAGCAGTAGGGGATATAATGAAAAACTGTTTTTT. It specifies CASSRGYNEKLFF. The chain couples TRBV5-1 to TRBJ1-4, with D tentatively TRBD1 (5 bases). CDR3 length: 13 residues. Trimming took 5 bases from V and 4 from J, leaving 9 bases between them. Germline CDR1 reads SGHRS; CDR2 reads YFSETQ.

The rearrangement joins TRBV24-1 to TRBJ2-5; TRBD1 matches 11 bases. The CDR3 is made up of 18 amino acids. The germline V gene has CDR1 KGHDR and CDR2 SFDVKD. V gave up 3 bases and J gave up 3 bases; unmatched junction bases: 11. DNA for the CDR3: TGTGCCACCAGTGATCGGGGACAGGGGGGGTTTTTTGAAGAGACCCAGTACTTC. This translates into CATSDRGQGGFFEETQYF.

The gene calls are TRBV14 and TRBJ2-7, with D perhaps matching TRBD1 (5 bases). The CDR3 is 13 amino acids. The V gene lost 6 bases and the J gene lost 1 base, with 10 bases spanning the gap. Germline V lookup: CDR1 SGHDN, CDR2 FVKESK. CDR3 sequence: CASRLTGSYEQYF. CDR3 coding DNA: TGTGCCAGCAGACTCACAGGTTCCTACGAGCAGTACTTC.

A remark on this clone: Other DNA sequences in this sample translate to the same CDR3. The rearrangement uses TRBV19 and TRBJ2-3; D possibly corresponds to TRBD2 (6 bases). The CDR3 totals 15 residues. Per germline, CDR1 LNHDA and CDR2 SQIVND (reference sequence). V lost 1 base to trimming and J lost 2 bases, with 10 bases between them. The CDR3: CASSIGRGSTDTQYF. In DNA, the CDR3 is TGTGCCAGTAGTATAGGGAGGGGATCCACAGATACGCAGTATTTT.

This chain uses TRBV7-2 with TRBJ2-3, with D perhaps TRBD2 (7 bases). The CDR3 is 17 residues long. Germline-derived CDR1 and CDR2 are SGHTA and FQGNSA. The V end lost 2 bases, the J end lost 4 bases, and 19 bases lay between the germline ends. The CDR3 loop reads CASSLIGGEGRADTQYF. CDR3 nucleotides: TGTGCCAGCAGCTTAATCGGGGGCGAGGGGAGGGCAGATACGCAGTATTTT.

About this clone: Other DNA sequences in this sample translate to the same CDR3. This chain joins TRBV7-2 and TRBJ2-7; tentatively, D is TRBD2 (5 bases). The germline gives CDR1 SGHTA, CDR2 FQGNSA. The CDR3 sequence is 13 residues long. V lost 1 base to trimming and J lost 3 bases, with 7 bases between them. CDR3 protein: CASSLGTGYEQYF. For the CDR3, the DNA is TGTGCCAGCAGCTTAGGGACTGGCTACGAGCAGTACTTC.

The V and J genes are TRBV15 and TRBJ2-7; D ambiguous. Germline lookup yields CDR1 LNHNV and CDR2 YYDKDF (reference sequence). V shed 1 base and J shed 4 bases, with 11 bases lying between them. The length of the CDR3 is 14 residues. In DNA form, the CDR3 reads TGTGCCACCAGCAGAGTCGGTAACGTTTACGAGCAGTACTTC. Protein product: CATSRVGNVYEQYF.

V gene TRBV5-1 combines with J gene TRBJ2-7, with 9 bases fitting TRBD1. The V gene end was trimmed by 4 bases and the J gene end by 3 bases; junction bases not matched to a gene: 8. The CDR3 contains 15 residues. Germline lookup yields CDR1 SGHRS and CDR2 YFSETQ. CDR3: CASSQTGGFRYEQYF. CDR3 nucleotide sequence: TGCGCCAGCAGCCAAACAGGGGGCTTCCGCTACGAGCAGTACTTC.